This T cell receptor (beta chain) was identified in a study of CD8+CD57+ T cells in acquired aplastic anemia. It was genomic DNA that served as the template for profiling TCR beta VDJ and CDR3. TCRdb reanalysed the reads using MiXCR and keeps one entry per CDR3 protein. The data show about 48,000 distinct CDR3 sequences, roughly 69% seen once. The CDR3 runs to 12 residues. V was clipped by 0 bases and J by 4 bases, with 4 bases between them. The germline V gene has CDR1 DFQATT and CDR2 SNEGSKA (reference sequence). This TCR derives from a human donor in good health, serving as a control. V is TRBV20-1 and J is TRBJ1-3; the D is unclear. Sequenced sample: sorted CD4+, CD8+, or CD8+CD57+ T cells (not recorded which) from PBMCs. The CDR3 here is CSARDLGNTIYF. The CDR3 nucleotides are TGCAGTGCTAGAGATCTCGGAAACACCATATATTTT.